This TCR beta chain was identified during a study of breast tumors, draining lymph nodes, adjacent tissues. Notes on the study in general: The data were judged consistent with most tumor T cells coming from lymph node and expanding in tumor.

The lymph nodes were axillary draining lymph nodes from breast cancer patients. This clonotype was seen more than once but under ten times. Its antigen is still unknown. TCRdb called the multiplex PCR reads again in MiXCR, with one record for every CDR3 protein. The data hold 100,000 or so distinct CDR3 sequences, with less than 25% observed a single time. This receptor was taken from a female donor with breast cancer. Some clones in this sample may be carry-over from other donors' samples. The sequenced material came from axillary lymph node tissue.

CDR3 nucleotides: TGTGCCAGCAGTGAAAGACAGGTGATTGCAACTAATGAAAAACTGTTTTTT. Protein sequence: CASSERQVIATNEKLFF. The V gene is TRBV6-5, the J gene TRBJ1-4; D perhaps matches TRBD1 (6 bases). CDR1 is MNHEY and CDR2 is SVGAGI in the germline V gene. The CDR3 is 17 residues long. Trimming pared 5 bases from V and 0 bases from J, leaving 16 bases between.